This T cell receptor (beta chain) was observed in a study of T cells in Graves' hyperthyroidism and ophthalmopathy. The CDR3 contains 16 residues. The germline gives CDR1 SNHLY, CDR2 FYNNEI. V trimming: 6 bases; J trimming: 5 bases; junction bases outside the gene matches: 8. RNA transcripts served as the template for amplifying TCR beta CDR3 regions. First-round RT-PCR of the TCR CDR3 relied on the HTBI primer set. TCRdb ran MiXCR on the multiplex PCR reads and lists one entry per CDR3 protein. The sample yields a few hundred thousand distinct CDR3 sequences, over 15% seen once. The chain couples TRBV2 to TRBJ2-2; TRBD2 matches at 11 bases. The receptor's source is a woman between 45 and 60 years old with Graves' hyperthyroidism. What was sequenced was blood. CDR3 DNA sequence: TGTGCCAGCAGCCAATTAGCGGGGGGGCGTACCGGGGAGCTGTTTTTT. Translation gives CASSQLAGGRTGELFF.